A selection of T cell receptor beta chains follows, all from one sample in a study of control samples from healthy donors and cancer patients. Generated by immunoSEQ multiplex PCR, the TCRdb table keeps only in-frame clones and is missing some. This sample has 85,000 to 90,000 clones; 85% to 90% occur once, and the top ten carry about 9.5%. Source material: PBMCs. The source of these receptors is a woman aged 45-59 years with colorectal cancer. The CDR3 runs from the conserved cysteine through the conserved F or W. A D gene is named only where the DNA matches it firmly. Size tells how often a clone was seen (once, few, many) or the class of an expanded clone, and some rows leave it out.

J: TRBJ1-2
size: NA
V: TRBV2
D: NA
CDR3: CASSVQDNYGYTF
DNA: TGTGCCAGCAGTGTACAGGATAACTATGGCTACACCTTC

J: TRBJ1-6
size: once
V: TRBV4-1
D: TRBD1
CDR3: CASSQQTGEISPLHF
DNA: TGCGCCAGCAGCCAACAAACAGGGGAGATTTCACCCCTCCACTTT

J: TRBJ1-1
size: once
V: TRBV19
D: NA
CDR3: CASTVVQGYGEAFF
DNA: TGTGCCAGTACCGTCGTTCAGGGGTATGGTGAAGCTTTCTTT

J: TRBJ2-4
size: NA
V: TRBV18
D: NA
CDR3: CASSWLVAKNIQYF
DNA: TGTGCCAGCTCCTGGTTGGTAGCCAAAAACATTCAGTACTTC

J: TRBJ2-5
size: NA
V: TRBV3-1/TRBV3-2
D: NA
CDR3: CASSQAHPGAQYF
DNA: TGTGCCAGCAGCCAAGCCCACCCTGGGGCCCAGTACTTC

J: TRBJ1-3
size: NA
V: TRBV6-5
D: NA
CDR3: CASRARGWSGNTIYF
DNA: TGTGCCAGCAGAGCCAGGGGATGGTCTGGAAACACCATATATTTT

J: TRBJ2-5
size: NA
V: TRBV27
D: NA
CDR3: CASSLQGMGQETQYF
DNA: TGTGCCAGCAGTTTACAGGGAATGGGTCAAGAGACCCAGTACTTC

J: TRBJ2-1
size: NA
V: TRBV4-2
D: NA
CDR3: CASSDSTGTDSSYNEQFF
DNA: TGTGCCAGCAGCGACTCCACCGGGACCGACTCTTCCTACAATGAGCAGTTCTTC

J: TRBJ1-5
size: NA
V: TRBV19
D: NA
CDR3: CASSRVPLPTNQPQHF
DNA: TGTGCCAGTAGTAGGGTCCCGCTACCGACAAATCAGCCCCAGCATTTT

J: TRBJ1-3
size: NA
V: TRBV7-2
D: NA
CDR3: CASSPASHSGNTIYF
DNA: TGTGCCAGCAGCCCCGCCAGCCACTCTGGAAACACCATATATTTT

J: TRBJ2-1
size: NA
V: TRBV15
D: NA
CDR3: CATSGGVNNEQFF
DNA: TGTGCCACCAGCGGGGGTGTAAACAATGAGCAGTTCTTC

J: TRBJ1-1
size: NA
V: TRBV7-3
D: TRBD1
CDR3: CASSLKGGPNTEAFF
DNA: TGTGCCAGCAGCTTAAAAGGGGGCCCCAACACTGAAGCTTTCTTT

J: TRBJ1-3
size: NA
V: TRBV4-2
D: NA
CDR3: CASSQDFGNTIYF
DNA: TGTGCCAGCAGCCAAGATTTTGGAAACACCATATATTTT

J: TRBJ1-2
size: few
V: TRBV19
D: NA
CDR3: CASSKMNYGYTF
DNA: TGTGCCAGTAGTAAAATGAACTATGGCTACACCTTC

J: TRBJ2-3
size: NA
V: TRBV6-1
D: TRBD1
CDR3: CASSEADRGTDTQYF
DNA: TGTGCCAGCAGTGAAGCGGACAGGGGCACAGATACGCAGTATTTT

J: TRBJ1-2
size: once
V: TRBV15
D: NA
CDR3: CATSRDQVGGTQGYTF
DNA: TGTGCCACCAGCAGAGATCAGGTGGGAGGGACGCAGGGCTACACCTTC